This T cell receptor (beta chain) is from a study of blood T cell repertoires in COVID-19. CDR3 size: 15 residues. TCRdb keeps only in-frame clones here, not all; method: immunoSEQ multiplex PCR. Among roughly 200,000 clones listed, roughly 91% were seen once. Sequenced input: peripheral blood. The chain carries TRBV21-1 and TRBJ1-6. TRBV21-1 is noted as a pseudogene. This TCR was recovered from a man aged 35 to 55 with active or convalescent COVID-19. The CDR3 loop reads CASSKGISYNSPLHF. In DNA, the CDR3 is TGTGCCAGCAGCAAAGGTATCTCCTATAATTCACCCCTCCACTTT.